This T cell receptor (beta chain) was profiled in a study of TIL therapy for anti-PD-1-resistant metastatic lung cancer. Broader study findings: Patients were highly selected, enriched for treatment-naive, never-smoker and oncogene-addicted cases.

Trimming removed 6 bases from V and 4 bases from J, with 10 bases in between. The CDR3 covers 12 residues. Germline V gene data show CDR1 as SGHKS and CDR2 as YYEKEE (reference sequence). Of note for this clone: Antigen: not known.

Time point in this sample: pre-treatment sample, taken before nivolumab and TIL therapy. Tumor tissue came from excised metastases, mostly pleural nodules or supraclavicular lymph nodes. The libraries were made with immunoSEQ v3. Clones were read by immunoSEQ multiplex PCR, and TCRdb kept only the in-frame ones, dropping some. Among approximately 92,000 clones listed, roughly 65% were seen once. This rearrangement joins TRBV5-5 to TRBJ1-2; no clear D. This TCR derives from a person between 30 and 79 years old with non-small cell lung cancer. The sample consisted of tumor tissue, taken at baseline. The CDR3 region is CASTDGVYGYTF. The CDR3 DNA sequence: TGTGCCAGCACGGACGGGGTCTATGGCTACACCTTC.